This entry lists 20 T cell receptor beta chains sequenced from one sample in a study of CD8+CD57+ T cells in acquired aplastic anemia (dated by TCRdb to 2017 to 2018). Instrument on record: Illumina HiSeq 2000. Genomic DNA served as template for TCR beta VDJ combination and CDR3 sequence profiling. TCRdb trimmed the raw reads at Q25, called clones with MiXCR and kept productive beta chains. When rows share a CDR3 protein, they turn into one entry using the most common DNA and genes. The sample table contains approximately 300,000 distinct CDR3 sequences; only one count was recorded for about three fifths of them. The ten largest clonotypes hold under 1.5% of the sample. Flow cytometry had shown CD8+CD57+ cell expansion in the patients selected for sequencing. Sequences were obtained from sorted CD4+, CD8+, or CD8+CD57+ T cells (not recorded which) from PBMCs. The source of these receptors is a human donor with aplastic anemia.

The V and J genes are TRBV9 and TRBJ2-1; perhaps TRBD2 as D (5 bases). The CDR3 totals 15 residues. V lost 2 bases and J lost 7, with 16 bases in between. Germline V gene sequence: CDR1 SGDLS, CDR2 YYNGEE. CDR3 nucleotides: TGTGCCAGCAGCGTTGGACTTTCCCCAATGAATGAGCAGTTCTTC. Its protein product is CASSVGLSPMNEQFF.

V and J are TRBV12-3 or TRBV12-4 and TRBJ2-3; 9 bases are shared with TRBD2. The CDR3 runs to 14 residues. J was trimmed by 8 bases and V by 5 bases; bases with no gene match: 8. Written as DNA, the CDR3 is TGTGCCAGCAGTGGCAGGACTAGCGAGGTTACGCAGTATTTT. It encodes CASSGRTSEVTQYF.

This clonotype occurred many times. The genes are TRBV12-3 or TRBV12-4 and TRBJ2-7; D gene ambiguous. V gave up 6 bases and J gave up 5 bases, with 8 bases separating them. There are 11 residues in the CDR3. CDR3 nucleotides: TGTGCCAGCAGGCTGGATAACGAGCAGTACTTC. Translation: CASRLDNEQYF.

At least ten counts were recorded for this clonotype. The rearrangement links TRBV10-3 to TRBJ2-2; perhaps TRBD1 as D (6 bases). CDR1 is ENHRY and CDR2 is SYGVKD in the germline V gene. The CDR3 totals 14 residues. The V end lost 4 bases, the J end lost 1 base, and 7 bases lay between the germline ends. This chain's CDR3 is CAISATGNTGELFF. The CDR3 DNA reads as TGTGCCATCAGTGCGACAGGGAACACCGGGGAGCTGTTTTTT.

The V and J genes are TRBV7-3 and TRBJ2-5; TRBD2 agrees at 8 bases. Germline V gene data show CDR1 as SGHTA and CDR2 as FQGTGA. V was clipped by 6 bases and J by 5 bases; unmatched bases: 14. There are 16 residues in the CDR3. The CDR3: CASSERGGPYNETQYF. The CDR3 bases are TGTGCCAGCAGTGAACGGGGGGGGCCCTACAATGAGACCCAGTACTTC.

This clonotype has a single count. V and J are TRBV2 and TRBJ1-1, with 7 positions matching TRBD1. Per germline, CDR1 SNHLY and CDR2 FYNNEI. V dropped 6 bases and J dropped 1; count of bases not matched to a gene: 2. The CDR3 contains 13 residues. CDR3: CASRTGPNTEAFF. The DNA for the CDR3 is TGTGCCAGCAGGACAGGGCCGAACACTGAAGCTTTCTTT.

This CDR3 is CSANKAGVADTQYF. For the CDR3, the DNA is TGCAGTGCTAACAAAGCGGGAGTGGCAGATACGCAGTATTTT. This sequence joins TRBV20-1 and TRBJ2-3, with 8 bases identical to TRBD2. Trimming cost V 4 bases and J 4 bases; bases outside gene matches: 7. The CDR3 spans 14 residues. Germline V gene data show CDR1 as DFQATT and CDR2 as SNEGSKA (reference sequence).

This sequence joins TRBV25-1 and TRBJ1-6; 10 bases map to TRBD1. From germline, CDR1 is MGHDK and CDR2 SYGVNS. The V and J ends lost 7 bases and 10 bases, in that order; junction bases with no gene match: 4. CDR3 length: 13 amino acids. For the CDR3, the DNA is TGTGCCAGCAAGGGACAGGGGTCGTCACCCCTCCACTTT. Protein sequence: CASKGQGSSPLHF.

The chain employs TRBV7-8 and TRBJ1-1; D might be TRBD1 (6 bases). V shed 8 bases and J shed 3 bases, with 16 bases lying between them. From germline, CDR1 is SGHVS and CDR2 FQNEAQ. The CDR3 contains 14 residues. This chain's CDR3 is CASAAWGRDTEAFF. CDR3 nucleotides: TGTGCCAGCGCCGCTTGGGGGCGGGACACTGAAGCTTTCTTT.

The V and J genes are TRBV5-1 and TRBJ2-2; 10 bases fit TRBD1. V lost 0 bases, J lost 6 bases, and 5 bases stayed unmatched. The germline V gene has CDR1 SGHRS and CDR2 YFSETQ. The CDR3 has 16 residues. The CDR3 bases are TGCGCCAGCAGCTTGGAAGGGGGGACAGGGGCCGGGGAGCTGTTTTTT. Its translation is CASSLEGGTGAGELFF.

CDR3 sequence (DNA): TGTGCCAGCAGACCACCCGGGACTTCTAGTAATGAGCAGTTCTTC. It encodes CASRPPGTSSNEQFF. V is TRBV7-9 and J is TRBJ2-1, with D possibly TRBD2 on 6 matching bases. The CDR3 contains 15 residues. V dropped 6 bases and J dropped 7 bases, with 19 bases sitting between them. The germline V gene encodes CDR1 SEHNR and CDR2 FQNEAQ (reference sequence).

The chain carries TRBV19 and TRBJ1-5; D unclear. The germline gives CDR1 LNHDA, CDR2 SQIVND (reference sequence). There are 12 residues in the CDR3. The V end lost 2 bases, the J end lost 7 bases, and 6 bases lay between the germline ends. This CDR3 is CASSILGQPQHF. The DNA for the CDR3 is TGTGCCAGTAGTATATTAGGACAGCCCCAGCATTTT. The entire variable domain, with the rest obtained from reference TRBV19 and TRBJ1-5, is as follows: DGGITQSPKYLFRKEGQNVTLSCEQNLNHDAMYWYRQDPGQGLRLIYYSQIVNDFQKGDIAEGYSVSREKKESFPLTVTSAQKNPTAFYLCASSILGQPQHFGDGTRLSIL.

This clonotype was seen only once. The chain has TRBV20-1 and TRBJ1-3; D might be TRBD1 (6 bases). V gave up 2 bases and J gave up 0 bases, with 8 bases separating them. The CDR3 has 14 residues. Germline loops: CDR1 DFQATT, CDR2 SNEGSKA (reference sequence). The CDR3 DNA reads TGCAGTGCTAGACACAGGGTCTCTGGAAACACCATATATTTT. This translates into CSARHRVSGNTIYF.

The chain has TRBV5-1 and TRBJ2-7, with D perhaps matching TRBD1 (6 bases). Trimming took 0 bases from V and 2 from J, leaving 12 bases between them. The germline gives CDR1 SGHRS, CDR2 YFSETQ. The CDR3 spans 15 residues. The CDR3 is CASSLGDRSTYEQYF. CDR3 DNA: TGCGCCAGCAGCTTGGGAGACAGGAGCACCTACGAGCAGTACTTC.

The chain uses TRBV19 and TRBJ2-1; 10 positions match TRBD2. Trimming took 3 bases from V and 0 from J; bases not matched to a gene: 2. The CDR3 contains 16 residues. Per the germline V gene, CDR1 is LNHDA and CDR2 is SQIVND (reference sequence). CDR3 sequence reads: CASSIASGSSYNEQFF. DNA of the CDR3: TGTGCCAGTAGTATCGCTAGCGGGAGCTCCTACAATGAGCAGTTCTTC.

Note on this clonotype: Possible read error: a much larger clone is one base away. This chain links TRBV27 with TRBJ1-4; D remains ambiguous. The CDR3 is 11 amino acids. Germline V CDR1 and CDR2: MNHEY, SMNVEV (reference sequence). This CDR3 is CASRDGWKLVF. The CDR3 DNA reads TGTGCCAGCAGGGACGGGTGGAAACTGGTTTTT. Using reference TRBV27 and TRBJ1-4 for the parts outside the CDR3, the full variable domain is EAQVTQNPRYLITVTGKKLTVTCSQNMNHEYMSWYRQDPGLGLRQIYYSMNVEVTDKGDVPEGYKVSRKEKRNFPLILESPSPNQTSLYFCASRDGWKLVFGSGTQLSVL.

The sample holds a few counts of this clonotype. The rearrangement links TRBV20-1 to TRBJ2-7, with unresolved D. Trimming stripped 6 bases from V and 1 base from J, with 13 bases between. Germline V gene sequence: CDR1 DFQATT, CDR2 SNEGSKA (reference sequence). The CDR3 is 13 amino acids. The CDR3 bases are TGCAGTGCGAGCGAACTGCCTTCCTACGAGCAGTACTTC. It encodes CSASELPSYEQYF.

This clonotype was found a few times. The rearrangement uses TRBV18 and TRBJ2-5, with 10 positions matching TRBD2. Looked up from germline, CDR1 is KGHSH and CDR2 is LQKENI. With V trimmed by 8 bases and J by 5 bases, 11 bases remained unmatched. The CDR3 length is 15 residues. Here the CDR3 reads CASSGLAGVGETQYF. For the CDR3, the DNA is TGTGCCAGCAGCGGGCTAGCGGGAGTGGGGGAGACCCAGTACTTC.

This sequence joins TRBV5-1 and TRBJ1-4, with 8 nucleotides matching TRBD1. This CDR3 spans 15 amino acids. V lost 3 bases and J lost 5; bases outside the gene matches: 6. In germline, CDR1 is SGHRS, CDR2 YFSETQ. The chain's CDR3 is CASSSPGQDNEKLFF. The CDR3 bases are TGCGCCAGCAGCTCTCCGGGACAGGACAATGAAAAACTGTTTTTT.

V gene TRBV7-9 combines with J gene TRBJ1-1; the D is unclear. Trimming took off 4 bases at V and 6 bases at J, with 15 bases between the two ends. Per the germline V gene, CDR1 is SEHNR and CDR2 is FQNEAQ (reference sequence). The CDR3 has 14 residues. The DNA of the CDR3 is TGTGCCAGCAGCTCAGAGGGCGGGCGGGCTGAAGCTTTCTTT. Amino acid sequence: CASSSEGGRAEAFF.